A selection of T cell receptor beta chains follows, all from one sample in a study of identical twins. TCRdb reprocessed the 5' RACE reads with MiXCR, giving one entry per CDR3 protein. This sample has 400,000 to 550,000 distinct CDR3 sequences; over 11% occur once, and the top ten carry 0.8% to 1%. These data were also filed under a second study, of yellow fever vaccine responses in identical twins.

The sequenced sample consisted of CD4+ T cells sorted from blood. These receptors all come from a woman between 18 and 29 years old in good health. The CDR3 runs from the conserved cysteine through the conserved F or W. D genes are given only for firm matches. Size values are once, few and many counts, or a class for expanded clones, and some rows have none.

V	D	J	size	length	DNA	CDR3
TRBV5-1	TRBD2	TRBJ2-7	.	14	TGCGCCAGCAGCCCTGAGCGGGGGGTCTACGAGCAGTACTTC	CASSPERGVYEQYF
TRBV27	TRBD2	TRBJ2-7	few	16	TGTGCCAGCAGTGCAGATAGACTAGCGGCTTCCTACGAGCAGTACTTC	CASSADRLAASYEQYF
TRBV7-6	.	TRBJ2-1	few	13	TGTGCCAGCAGCTTAATAAGAAGCGATGAGCAGTTCTTC	CASSLIRSDEQFF
TRBV13	.	TRBJ2-1	.	17	TGTGCCAGCAGCTTGGGATCTCGTGGGCGAAGCTCCAATGAGCAGTTCTTC	CASSLGSRGRSSNEQFF
TRBV10-3	TRBD1	TRBJ2-2	.	14	TGTGCCATCAGGGGGACAGGGGGGACCGGGGAGCTGTTTTTT	CAIRGTGGTGELFF
TRBV28	TRBD2	TRBJ2-3	.	16	TGTGCCAGCAGTTCCCTTAGCGGGTATTCGACAGATACGCAGTATTTT	CASSSLSGYSTDTQYF
TRBV20-1	TRBD1	TRBJ2-3	many	18	TGCAGTGCTGAACCCCAACTCATCGGGACAGGATTTCAAGATACGCAGTATTTT	CSAEPQLIGTGFQDTQYF
TRBV6-5	.	TRBJ2-5	few	14	TGTGCCAGCAGTTTCGGGTGGATGCAAGAGACCCAGTACTTC	CASSFGWMQETQYF
TRBV7-2	.	TRBJ1-3	.	15	TGTGCCAGCAGCCGGGGTTGGGGGGCTGGAAACACCATATATTTT	CASSRGWGAGNTIYF
TRBV10-2	.	TRBJ2-5	.	12	TGCGCCAGCAGTGTTACGGGAGAGACCCAGTACTTC	CASSVTGETQYF
TRBV6-4	.	TRBJ2-3	many	14	TGTGCCAGCAGTGACTCGACTAGCACAGATACGCAGTATTTT	CASSDSTSTDTQYF
TRBV4-3	.	TRBJ2-7	.	14	TGCGCCAGCAGCCAAGATTACGGGGGCCACGAGCAGTACTTC	CASSQDYGGHEQYF
TRBV7-3	TRBD2	TRBJ2-3	many	17	TGTGCCAGCAGCTTACTTGGTCTAGCGGGGGGCGTGGATACGCAGTATTTT	CASSLLGLAGGVDTQYF
TRBV29-1	.	TRBJ1-2	few	12	TGCAGCGTTGCGGGGGGGAACTATGGCTACACCTTC	CSVAGGNYGYTF
TRBV7-9	.	TRBJ2-5	few	14	TGTGCCAGCAGCATATGGGACCCTGGGGAGACCCAGTACTTC	CASSIWDPGETQYF
TRBV29-1	TRBD2	TRBJ2-2	.	14	TGCAGCGTTGCGGGAGGACAACAGACCGGGAAGCTGTTTTTT	CSVAGGQQTGKLFF
TRBV20-1	TRBD2	TRBJ2-2	.	15	TGCAGTGCTAGAGTGGGACTAGCGGGAGCCGGGGAGCTGTTTTTT	CSARVGLAGAGELFF
TRBV7-3	TRBD2	TRBJ2-1	few	18	TGTGCCAGCAGCCCAAGGACTAGCGGGGGACAAGTTTACAATGAGCAGTTCTTC	CASSPRTSGGQVYNEQFF
TRBV5-1	.	TRBJ2-3	.	13	TGCGCCAGCAGCGTGACTGGTGCAGATACGCAGTATTTT	CASSVTGADTQYF
TRBV6-1	.	TRBJ2-7	many	15	TGTGCCAGCAGAGCAGATCAGGGATGGGGATACGAGCAGTACTTC	CASRADQGWGYEQYF
TRBV27	TRBD1	TRBJ2-2	.	16	TGTGCCAGCAGGGGGACAGGGGTTATTAACACCGGGGAGCTGTTTTTT	CASRGTGVINTGELFF
TRBV14	.	TRBJ2-1	.	15	TGTGCCAGCAGCCAAACAGGGTCCCGCTACAATGAGCAGTTCTTC	CASSQTGSRYNEQFF
TRBV12-3/TRBV12-4	.	TRBJ1-5	many	14	TGTGCCAGCAGTTTTGAGGGTAGCAATCAGCCCCAGCATTTT	CASSFEGSNQPQHF
TRBV20-1	.	TRBJ2-5	.	14	TGCAGTGCCATTTCACTGCGATACCAAGAGACCCAGTACTTC	CSAISLRYQETQYF
TRBV11-2	.	TRBJ2-2	.	15	TGTGCCAGCAGCTCCCGAACTGGGTCCACCGGGGAGCTGTTTTTT	CASSSRTGSTGELFF
TRBV24-1	.	TRBJ1-5	many	14	TGTGCCACCAGTTTCGGGCAGAGCAATCAGCCCCAGCATTTT	CATSFGQSNQPQHF
TRBV20-1	TRBD1	TRBJ2-5	.	13	TGCAGTGCTAGGGACGACAGGGGAGAGACCCAGTACTTC	CSARDDRGETQYF
TRBV15	.	TRBJ1-1	.	14	TGTGCCACCAGCAGAGACTCACTGAACACTGAAGCTTTCTTT	CATSRDSLNTEAFF
TRBV3-1	.	TRBJ1-5	.	15	TGTGCCAGCAGCTCAACCTGGGGGGGGCATCAGCCCCAGCATTTT	CASSSTWGGHQPQHF
TRBV20-1	TRBD2	TRBJ2-2	once	14	TGCAGTGCTCCCCTTCGGGGGGGCACCGGGGAGCTGTTTTTT	CSAPLRGGTGELFF
TRBV6-5	.	TRBJ1-1	.	11	TGTGCCAGCAGTGACGGCCCGGGGGCTTTCTTT	CASSDGPGAFF
TRBV29-1	.	TRBJ1-1	few	14	TGCAGCGTCCTGAGCTGGGACAAACCAGATGAAGCTTTCTTT	CSVLSWDKPDEAFF
TRBV20-1	TRBD2	TRBJ2-3	many	15	TGCAGTGCTAACCTTATAGCGGGGGTGGAAGATACGCAGTATTTT	CSANLIAGVEDTQYF
TRBV7-9	.	TRBJ1-3	few	16	TGTGCCAGCAGCTTAGGGACGGGACTCTCTGGAAACACCATATATTTT	CASSLGTGLSGNTIYF
TRBV4-2	TRBD2	TRBJ2-1	few	15	TGTGCCAGCAGCCACCGGGACTACTCCTACAATGAGCAGTTCTTC	CASSHRDYSYNEQFF
TRBV29-1	TRBD1	TRBJ2-3	many	14	TGCAGCGTTGCCCCTGGGACAGGGACAGATACGCAGTATTTT	CSVAPGTGTDTQYF
TRBV5-6	.	TRBJ2-7	.	15	TGTGCCAGCAGCGGGAGGGGGCTGCGACTTTACGAGCAGTACTTC	CASSGRGLRLYEQYF
TRBV29-1	.	TRBJ2-1	few	10	TGCAGAGTTGTGAGGGGAGAGCAGTTCTTC	CRVVRGEQFF
TRBV30	.	TRBJ2-2	few	13	TGTGCCTGGAGTACACCGAACACCGGGGAGCTGTTTTTT	CAWSTPNTGELFF
TRBV5-1	TRBD1	TRBJ2-4	.	16	TGCGCCAGCAGCTTGGGCCCCGGACAGGGGACAAACATTCAGTACTTC	CASSLGPGQGTNIQYF
TRBV7-9	.	TRBJ2-1	.	15	TGTGCCAGCAGCCCACAAGGGACGGAAGTTTTTGGGCAGTTCTTC	CASSPQGTEVFGQFF
TRBV4-3	.	TRBJ2-1	many	16	TGCGCCAGCAGCCAAGAGGACAGACCCTCCTACAATGAGCAGTTCTTC	CASSQEDRPSYNEQFF
TRBV7-9	TRBD2	TRBJ2-3	.	15	TGTGCCAGCACCCCGGGTAGCGGGAGTGTAGATACGCAGTATTTT	CASTPGSGSVDTQYF
TRBV2	.	TRBJ1-2	few	13	TGTGCCAGCAGTCCAGCAGAAATCTATGGCTACACCTTC	CASSPAEIYGYTF
TRBV15	.	TRBJ2-3	.	16	TGTGCCACCAGCAGAGGGGATAGCGGTACCACAGATACGCAGTATTTT	CATSRGDSGTTDTQYF